The T cell receptor (beta chain) under discussion was sequenced for a study of cytomegalovirus exposure and HLA in healthy donors. Concerning this clone itself: Its antigen remains unknown.

Germline loops: CDR1 SNHLY, CDR2 FYNNEI. The CDR3 loop spans 15 amino acids. The V and J ends lost 3 bases and 2 bases respectively, with 12 bases between them. Repertoires were generated with immunoSEQ multiplex PCR, while TCRdb's copy carries only in-frame clones and drops some. The repertoire consists of 200,000 to 250,000 clones, with approximately 88% occurring once and the leading ten covering about 14%. Study findings and constraints: The investigators catalogued 150 to 200 TCR beta chains as cytomegalovirus-associated. High specificity and sensitivity for cytomegalovirus status were reported for the classifier. CMV antigen specificity was confirmed in vitro for three CMV-associated chains.

The receptor comes from a woman between 25 and 40 years old in good health and CMV-seropositive. J is TRBJ2-3 and V is TRBV2; maybe TRBD1 (5 bases). The specimen sequenced was PBMCs. The CDR3 loop is CASSDTTDNTDTQYF. CDR3 DNA sequence: TGTGCCAGCAGTGATACGACGGACAACACAGATACGCAGTATTTT.